This is a list of T cell receptor beta chains from one sample in a study of T cell repertoires in cytomegalovirus infection. TCRdb reprocessed the reads with MiXCR, giving one entry per CDR3 protein. The sample shows 800,000 to 950,000 distinct CDR3 sequences, about 33% of them seen only once. These receptors have no known antigen. The sequences come from cultured CD8+ T cells from PBMCs, collected from culture after CMV antigen stimulation. The receptors derive from a human donor in good health (CMV status not recorded). Some clones in this sample may be carry-over from other donors' samples. CDR3s leave out the opening cysteine and the closing phenylalanine or tryptophan.

CDR3aa,v_gene
ASTPGNTNEKLF,TRBV19
ASSLAYWDNRPTRSEETQY,TRBV5-6
ASTHDSLNEKLF,TRBV12-3/TRBV12-4
ASTFRDEQF,TRBV6-6
ASSQALAGGNNEQF,TRBV4-1
ASSQYRRNEQF,TRBV6-5
ASSLALPDQETQY,TRBV12-3/TRBV12-4
SVEAPGISYEQY,TRBV29-1
ASSLSRGGGFVTDTQY,TRBV7-2
ASSLETGFFEKLF,TRBV5-6
ASSIDLLRKNTEAF,TRBV19
ATSAPEDYGYT,TRBV12-3/TRBV12-4
ASRSNRDRANGYT,TRBV28
ASSQDGGDTQY,TRBV4-1
SARIRFSMNTEAF,TRBV20-1